This T cell receptor (beta chain) is drawn from a study of shared clonotypes between healthy human individuals. Findings and limits, study-wide: What naive subsets generally showed was a larger estimated richness than memory subsets showed. Roughly 4.6% of naive CD4 clonotypes were common to several donors.

An assay was performed, and its level was deep. This table comes from immunoSEQ multiplex PCR, and its TCRdb copy is limited to in-frame clones, with some not included. The table has under 850,000 clones, about 91% seen once; the top ten hold less than 25%. Germline CDR1 is MDHEN and CDR2 is SYDVKM. Trimming at V came to 6 bases and at J to 5 bases, leaving 16 bases not matched to a gene. CDR3 size: 17 residues. CD45RO negativity and positive selection for CCR7 defined naive CD8 cells, a population that excluded terminally differentiated effector memory CD45RA+ cells. Those who donated were healthy HIV-negative adults, with no recent acute infections or vaccinations reported. With regard to this clone: The target antigen is unknown.

This clonotype was sampled from a man aged 25 to 40 in good health. V and J are TRBV28 and TRBJ1-3, with 7 positions matching TRBD1. What was sequenced was naive CD8+ T cells sorted from blood. CDR3 amino acids: CASSRHLQGEVRNTIYF. The CDR3 bases are TGTGCCAGCAGCCGCCACCTCCAGGGGGAAGTCAGAAACACCATATATTTT.